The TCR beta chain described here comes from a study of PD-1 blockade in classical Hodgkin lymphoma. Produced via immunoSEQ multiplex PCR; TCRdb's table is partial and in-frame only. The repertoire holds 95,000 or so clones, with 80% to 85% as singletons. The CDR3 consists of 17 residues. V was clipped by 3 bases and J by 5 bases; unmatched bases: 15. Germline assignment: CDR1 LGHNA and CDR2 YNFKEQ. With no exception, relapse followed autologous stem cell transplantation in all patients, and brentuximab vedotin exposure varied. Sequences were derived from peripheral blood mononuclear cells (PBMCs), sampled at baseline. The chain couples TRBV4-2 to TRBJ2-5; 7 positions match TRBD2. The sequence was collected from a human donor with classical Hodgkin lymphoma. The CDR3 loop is CASSQGRERSGGETQYF. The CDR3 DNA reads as TGTGCCAGCAGCCAGGGGCGGGAGAGGAGTGGTGGGGAGACCCAGTACTTC.